These 23 T cell receptor beta chains were sequenced from one sample in a study of blood T cell repertoires in COVID-19. Libraries were prepared by immunoSEQ multiplex PCR; TCRdb keeps only in-frame clonotypes and omits some of them. The sample consists of 110,000 to 150,000 clones, around 82% of them appearing once. Specimen: peripheral blood. The receptors were sampled from a man between 60 and 70 years old with acute or convalescent COVID-19.

This clone was counted between two and nine times. The chain joins TRBV3-1 (or the pseudogene TRBV3-2) to TRBJ1-1, with D unresolved. This CDR3 spans 15 amino acids. V lost 1 base and J 3 bases, leaving 12 bases between the germline ends. Germline assignment: CDR1 LGHDT and CDR2 YNNKEL (reference sequence). CDR3 loop: CASSQVTAGDTEAFF. CDR3 nucleotide sequence: TGTGCCAGCAGCCAAGTCACAGCGGGAGACACTGAAGCTTTCTTT.

The rearrangement uses TRBV7-3 and TRBJ2-1; 7 bases are a match to TRBD1. There are 16 residues in the CDR3. Germline CDR1 SGHTA, CDR2 FQGTGA. Unmatched junction bases numbered 9, after V lost 5 bases and J lost 2 bases. The CDR3 bases are TGTGCCAGCAGCCGAGGGGGCCTAGGGACCTACAATGAGCAGTTCTTC. It is translated as CASSRGGLGTYNEQFF.

This clone is a singleton in its sample. The rearrangement uses TRBV12-3 or TRBV12-4 and TRBJ1-2; no firm D call. Trimming left V 5 bases short and J 7 bases short, with 14 bases between. The CDR3 loop spans 13 amino acids. CDR3 nucleotides: TGTGCCAGCAGTCCCAGACCGGACTTTGGCTACACCTTC. This sequence encodes CASSPRPDFGYTF.

This CDR3 is CASSPSGDREQYF. The CDR3 DNA sequence: TGTGCCAGCAGCCCCTCGGGAGATCGAGAGCAGTACTTC. This chain connects TRBV5-4 to TRBJ2-7; D is possibly TRBD2 (6 bases). The CDR3 is 13 amino acids. The V end was cut by 4 bases, the J end by 7 bases, with 15 bases between. Germline V CDR1 and CDR2: SGHNT, YYREEE (reference sequence).

CDR3 residues: CASSWGGNEAFF. The CDR3 nucleotides are TGTGCCAGCAGCTGGGGAGGGAATGAAGCTTTCTTT. This chain uses TRBV5-5 with TRBJ1-1; D remains ambiguous. Deletions cut 3 bases from V and 7 bases from J, with 10 bases between. This CDR3 is 12 amino acids long. Germline CDR1 is SGHKS and CDR2 is YYEKEE (reference sequence).

This rearrangement joins TRBV5-8 to TRBJ2-3; 8 bases agree with TRBD1. The germline gives CDR1 SGHTS, CDR2 YDEGEE. V was pared by 0 bases and J by 1 base, with 4 bases of the junction left unmatched. CDR3 length equals 16 residues. Here the CDR3 reads CASSLGGTGRTDTQYF. For the CDR3, the DNA is TGTGCCAGCAGCTTGGGGGGGACAGGTCGCACAGATACGCAGTATTTT.

The V and J genes are TRBV4-1 and TRBJ2-1, with 13 bases aligning to TRBD2. Per the germline V gene, CDR1 is MGHRA and CDR2 is YSYEKL. The CDR3 runs 17 residues. The V and J ends lost 0 bases and 4 bases, in that order; junction bases with no gene match: 3. CDR3 residues: CASSQDQLAGGYNEQFF. The DNA for the CDR3 is TGCGCCAGCAGCCAAGATCAACTAGCGGGAGGGTACAATGAGCAGTTCTTC.

Written as DNA, the CDR3 is TGCGCCAGCAGTGAGGGTCAGGGATACATTCAGTACTTC. Protein sequence: CASSEGQGYIQYF. This chain connects TRBV10-1 to TRBJ2-4, with D perhaps TRBD1 (5 bases). The ends were cut back, 2 bases at V and 8 bases at J, with 10 bases in the middle. Germline V CDR1 and CDR2: WNHNN, SYGVQD (reference sequence). The CDR3 runs 13 residues.

The chain is built from TRBV15 and TRBJ2-1; 9 nucleotides agree with TRBD2. The CDR3 covers 14 residues. Looked up from germline, CDR1 is LNHNV and CDR2 is YYDKDF (reference sequence). V shed 5 bases and J 9 bases; nucleotides not matched to a gene: 8. The CDR3 bases are TGTGCCACCAGCGGGGTTCTAGCGGGGACTGAGCAGTTCTTC. Translation gives CATSGVLAGTEQFF.

The chain couples TRBV4-2 to TRBJ2-1, with a tentative D call TRBD2 (5 bases). The germline gives CDR1 LGHNA, CDR2 YNFKEQ. V lost 0 bases and J 1 base, leaving 16 bases between the germline ends. CDR3 length: 18 amino acids. DNA of the CDR3: TGTGCCAGCAGCCAAGAGAGGAGGACGGGATCGTCCTACAATGAGCAGTTCTTC. This translates into CASSQERRTGSSYNEQFF.

V and J are TRBV5-1 and TRBJ1-2; 7 bases are a match to TRBD1. The CDR3 length is 15 residues. Germline loops: CDR1 SGHRS, CDR2 YFSETQ. V lost 0 bases and J lost 6; bases outside the gene matches: 8. The chain's CDR3 is CASSLDPTGRNGYTF. The CDR3, as DNA: TGCGCCAGCAGCTTGGACCCGACAGGGAGGAATGGCTACACCTTC.

Notes on this clone: Sequence at one end of the junction differs from germline and may be a read error. The chain uses TRBV10-1 and TRBJ2-3; D may be TRBD2 (6 bases). The CDR3 is 17 residues long. Germline V CDR1 and CDR2: WNHNN, SYGVQD (reference sequence). Written as DNA, the CDR3 is TGCGCCAGCAGCGAGTCGAAGGACTACCTCCAAATGGATACGCAGTATTTT. Translated, it gives CASSESKDYLQMDTQYF.

The genes are TRBV24-1 and TRBJ2-1; 12 nucleotides match TRBD2. The CDR3 consists of 15 residues. CDR1 is KGHDR and CDR2 is SFDVKD in the germline V gene. Trimming cost V 2 bases and J 9 bases; bases outside gene matches: 4. CDR3: CATSDSSGRALEQFF. Written as DNA, the CDR3 is TGTGCCACCAGTGATTCTAGCGGGAGGGCCCTTGAGCAGTTCTTC.

This chain joins TRBV19 and TRBJ2-7, with D perhaps TRBD2 (5 bases). Trimming took 8 bases from V and 11 from J, leaving 16 bases between them. Germline assignment: CDR1 LNHDA and CDR2 SQIVND (reference sequence). The CDR3 has 11 amino acids. The CDR3 bases are TGTGCCAGTGGGCACGGGGTCCCGGAGTACTTC. It specifies CASGHGVPEYF.

The chain has TRBV6-1 and TRBJ1-2; D perhaps matches TRBD1 (6 bases). CDR1 is MNHNS and CDR2 is SASEGT in the germline V gene. The CDR3 consists of 17 residues. With 3 bases removed from V and 8 bases from J, the gap between germline ends came to 25 bases. CDR3 in amino acids: CASSEGSTGWMAAGYTF. The CDR3, as DNA: TGTGCCAGCAGTGAGGGGTCGACAGGTTGGATGGCCGCCGGCTACACCTTC.

This chain links TRBV19 with TRBJ2-2; the D gene is possibly TRBD2 (6 bases). V shed 11 bases and J shed 6 bases, with 25 bases lying between them. CDR1 and CDR2 from the germline V gene are LNHDA and SQIVND (reference sequence). This CDR3 contains 16 residues. CDR3 nucleotide sequence: TGTGCCGCCGCGGGGCTAGGAGGCACAGGCGCCGGGGAGCTGTTTTTT. Protein sequence: CAAAGLGGTGAGELFF.

The chain combines TRBV6-1 with TRBJ1-6, with 9 bases matching TRBD1. The V gene's germline CDR1 is MNHNS and CDR2 SASEGT. The CDR3 extends over 15 amino acids. V shed 2 bases, J shed 10 bases, and the junction held 6 bases outside the gene matches. This CDR3 reads CASSETGGAQSPLHF. For the CDR3, the DNA is TGTGCCAGCAGTGAAACAGGGGGCGCGCAGTCACCCCTCCACTTT.

The V and J genes are TRBV11-3 and TRBJ1-6; D is ambiguous. From germline, CDR1 is SGHNT and CDR2 YENEEA. CDR3 length: 13 residues. The V end was cut by 1 base, the J end by 9 bases, with 7 bases between. CDR3 loop: CASSLGTSSPLHF. The CDR3 DNA reads as TGTGCCAGCAGCTTAGGGACTTCTTCACCCCTCCACTTT.

The rearrangement joins TRBV2 to TRBJ2-7; 7 nucleotides match TRBD1. V lost 5 bases to trimming and J lost 5 bases; unmatched junction nucleotides: 6. The CDR3 contains 13 residues. Per the germline V gene, CDR1 is SNHLY and CDR2 is FYNNEI. The CDR3 region is CASSSDRDDEQYF. Written as DNA, the CDR3 is TGTGCCAGCAGTTCCGACAGGGATGACGAGCAGTACTTC.

V is TRBV4-1 and J is TRBJ1-1; 10 nucleotides align to TRBD1. Germline CDR1 is MGHRA and CDR2 is YSYEKL. The CDR3 is made up of 12 amino acids. With V trimmed by 6 bases and J by 11 bases, 6 bases remained unmatched. This CDR3 is CASRGGTGVAFF. CDR3 nucleotide sequence: TGCGCCAGCAGGGGAGGGACAGGGGTTGCTTTCTTT.

The chain couples TRBV11-2 to TRBJ1-4; no definite D call. V lost 6 bases and J 4 bases, leaving 12 bases between the germline ends. The CDR3 runs to 14 residues. Per germline, CDR1 SGHAT and CDR2 FQNNGV. The chain's CDR3 is CASSSSGGNEKLFF. The DNA for the CDR3 is TGTGCCAGCAGTAGCAGCGGTGGTAATGAAAAACTGTTTTTT.

This clone was observed a few times. V is TRBV30 and J is TRBJ1-1; D may be TRBD1 (6 bases). V lost 2 bases to trimming and J lost 10 bases, with 17 bases between them. Germline V lookup: CDR1 GTSNPN, CDR2 SVGIG (reference sequence). The length of the CDR3 is 13 residues. CDR3 in DNA: TGTGCCTGGAGTAAAGTTAACAGGGCTGGAGCTTTCTTT. Translation: CAWSKVNRAGAFF.

The chain carries TRBV7-6 and TRBJ2-5; TRBD2 matches at 7 bases. The CDR3 extends over 16 amino acids. Germline V gene lookup returns CDR1 SGHVS and CDR2 FNYEAQ. V gave up 0 bases and J gave up 5 bases; unmatched junction bases: 9. CDR3 coding DNA: TGTGCCAGCAGCTTAGCTGCTAGCGGCCTCGCCGAGACCCAGTACTTC. Encoded protein: CASSLAASGLAETQYF.